Presented here are 8 T cell receptor beta chains from one specimen sequenced in a study of blood T cell repertoires in COVID-19. Profiling relied on immunoSEQ multiplex PCR, and the TCRdb table lists in-frame clones only, not all of them. This sample yields around 300,000 clones, of which around 87% are seen a single time; 1% belongs to the top ten. Sequenced input: peripheral blood. The receptors shown here come from a man between 50 and 59 years old with active or convalescent COVID-19.

There are a few counts of this clone. CDR3 protein: CASSLPPGGAGEKLFF. CDR3 DNA sequence: TGTGCCAGCAGTTTACCCCCCGGGGGGGCTGGCGAAAAACTGTTTTTT. The gene calls are TRBV28 and TRBJ1-4; D may be TRBD1 (6 bases). The V end was cut by 2 bases, the J end by 8 bases, with 18 bases between. There are 16 residues in the CDR3. CDR1 MDHEN and CDR2 SYDVKM come from the germline V gene.

The chain has TRBV19 and TRBJ2-2, with 11 bases that match TRBD1. The CDR3 spans 16 residues. From germline, CDR1 is LNHDA and CDR2 SQIVND (reference sequence). The V gene end was trimmed by 8 bases and the J gene end by 7 bases; junction bases not matched to a gene: 12. CDR3 protein: CASQGMGQGVRGELFF. In DNA, the CDR3 is TGTGCCAGTCAGGGGATGGGACAGGGGGTGCGCGGGGAGCTGTTTTTT.

In this sample, this clone turned up once. The chain carries TRBV5-1 and TRBJ1-1; 9 nucleotides agree with TRBD1. CDR3 size: 15 residues. Germline CDR1 and CDR2: SGHRS and YFSETQ. V trimming: 2 bases; J trimming: 5 bases; junction bases outside the gene matches: 7. The CDR3 region is CASSFTGGQETEAFF. The CDR3 nucleotides are TGCGCCAGCAGCTTTACAGGGGGCCAGGAGACTGAAGCTTTCTTT.

Only one count was recorded for this clone. The chain couples TRBV2 to TRBJ1-1, with 7 nucleotides matching TRBD1. The V gene's germline CDR1 is SNHLY and CDR2 FYNNEI. Trimming at V came to 6 bases and at J to 5 bases, leaving 9 bases not matched to a gene. The CDR3 runs 14 residues. CDR3 in DNA: TGTGCCAGCAGCCCTGGACAGGTGGGGACTGAAGCTTTCTTT. It translates to CASSPGQVGTEAFF.

Ten or more counts support this clone. The chain combines TRBV19 with TRBJ2-1; the match to TRBD2 covers 10 bases. The CDR3 extends over 18 amino acids. Germline V CDR1 and CDR2: LNHDA, SQIVND (reference sequence). Germline trimming cut 5 bases from V and 5 bases from J; bases unmatched to any gene: 15. In DNA, the CDR3 is TGTGCCAGTAGTGGCCTCCCGAGACTAGCGGGCCATAACAATGAGCAGTTCTTC. It encodes CASSGLPRLAGHNNEQFF.

The J gene is TRBJ2-3, the V gene TRBV5-8; 12 positions agree with TRBD2. CDR3 length: 17 residues. V shed 3 bases, J shed 4 bases, and the junction held 9 bases outside the gene matches. In germline, CDR1 is SGHTS, CDR2 YDEGEE. CDR3 sequence: CASSSSRTSGGPDTQYF. DNA of the CDR3: TGTGCCAGCAGCTCGTCCCGAACTAGCGGGGGGCCAGATACGCAGTATTTT.

The chain links TRBV2 to TRBJ2-1, with D maybe TRBD2 (6 bases). The CDR3 contains 15 residues. CDR1 and CDR2 (germline): SNHLY, FYNNEI. V was shortened by 3 bases and J by 2 bases, with 11 bases between the two germline ends. The CDR3 bases are TGTGCCAGCAGTGATAGGGCTAGCGCCTACAATGAGCAGTTCTTC. Translation: CASSDRASAYNEQFF. Drawing the rest from reference TRBV2 and TRBJ2-1, the complete variable domain is EPEVTQTPSHQVTQMGQEVILRCVPISNHLYFYWYRQILGQKVEFLVSFYNNEISEKSEIFDDQFSVERPDGSNFTLKIRSTKLEDSAMYFCASSDRASAYNEQFFGPGTRLTVL.

The rearrangement joins TRBV5-1 to TRBJ1-1, with 8 bases lining up with TRBD1. The trim removed 7 bases at V and 6 bases at J, leaving 8 bases unmatched. Germline CDR1 SGHRS, CDR2 YFSETQ. This CDR3 region has 13 residues. CDR3 sequence (DNA): TGCGCCAGCTATAACGGACAGGGTGCTGAAGCTTTCTTT. It specifies CASYNGQGAEAFF. Full variable domain (missing parts from reference TRBV5-1 and TRBJ1-1): KAGVTQTPRYLIKTRGQQVTLSCSPISGHRSVSWYQQTPGQGLQFLFEYFSETQRNKGNFPGRFSGRQFSNSRSEMNVSTLELGDSALYLCASYNGQGAEAFFGQGTRLTVV.